One sample yielded the 23 T cell receptor beta chains listed below, sequenced in a study of neurological immune-mediated disorders (dated by TCRdb to about 2019). The library came from 5' RACE. The data were produced on an Illumina HiSeq 2500. TCRdb handled the public reads itself, with Q25 trimming in fastp and clone calling in MiXCR, and kept productive beta chains. Rows with one shared CDR3 protein collapse into an entry with the most common genes and DNA. The sample contains about 65,000 distinct CDR3 sequences, 4.1% of them found a single time. The ten largest make up under 3% of the sample. Specimen: PBMCs. The receptors were sampled from a middle-aged man with multiple sclerosis.

This clonotype has a count of ten or more. The chain links TRBV5-1 to TRBJ2-5, with 8 bases matching TRBD2. The CDR3 sequence is 16 residues long. From germline, CDR1 is SGHRS and CDR2 YFSETQ. Trimming took 1 base from V and 1 from J; bases not matched to a gene: 6. As DNA, the CDR3 is TGCGCCAGCAGCTTGTATGGCGGGGGGCTCCAAGAGACCCAGTACTTC. It yields the protein CASSLYGGGLQETQYF.

This clonotype has a count of ten or more. The chain is built from TRBV18 and TRBJ2-1, with D possibly matching TRBD2 (5 bases). This CDR3 comprises 13 residues. Germline-derived CDR1 and CDR2 are KGHSH and LQKENI. Trimming removed 2 bases from V and 12 bases from J, with 14 bases in between. The CDR3 sequence: CASSPYATGVQFF. CDR3 in DNA: TGTGCCAGCTCACCATACGCCACCGGGGTGCAGTTCTTC.

There are many counts of this clonotype. The V call is TRBV6-5, the J call TRBJ1-2; TRBD1 agrees at 9 bases. V lost 6 bases to trimming and J lost 7 bases; unmatched junction nucleotides: 9. There are 14 residues in the CDR3. From germline, CDR1 is MNHEY and CDR2 SVGAGI. The CDR3 spells CASRLQGARSGYTF. The CDR3 nucleotides are TGTGCCAGCAGATTACAGGGGGCTCGGAGTGGCTACACCTTC.

The table lists this clonotype with many counts. The V call is TRBV5-1, the J call TRBJ2-1; 10 bases agree with TRBD2. V was clipped by 3 bases and J by 3 bases; unmatched bases: 3. The CDR3 spans 15 residues. Germline V gene data show CDR1 as SGHRS and CDR2 as YFSETQ. CDR3 nucleotides: TGCGCCAGCAGCTCCTTAGCGGGGGGCTACAATGAGCAGTTCTTC. Its protein is CASSSLAGGYNEQFF.

This clonotype was observed a handful of times. The chain carries TRBV28 and TRBJ2-1, with D perhaps matching TRBD2 (6 bases). With 6 bases removed from V and 8 bases from J, the gap between germline ends came to 26 bases. The CDR3 is made up of 17 amino acids. Germline V CDR1 and CDR2: MDHEN, SYDVKM. CDR3 coding DNA: TGTGCCAGCAGCCCCGCGGACGGAGGGTCTTTACAGGATGAGCAGTTCTTC. It translates to CASSPADGGSLQDEQFF.

This clonotype was found many times. The chain links TRBV5-1 to TRBJ2-5, with D possibly TRBD1 on 6 matching bases. This CDR3 region has 16 residues. CDR1 is SGHRS, CDR2 YFSETQ, per germline. V was clipped by 4 bases and J by 0 bases, with 16 bases between them. As DNA, the CDR3 is TGCGCCAGCAGCCAGACGGCACAGGGTGACCAAGAGACCCAGTACTTC. Protein: CASSQTAQGDQETQYF.

This clonotype was seen many times. V and J are TRBV7-9 and TRBJ1-5; tentative D call: TRBD1 (5 bases). Germline lookup yields CDR1 SEHNR and CDR2 FQNEAQ (reference sequence). The CDR3 covers 10 residues. V gave up 8 bases and J gave up 7 bases, with 6 bases separating them. The DNA of the CDR3 is TGTGCCAGCGGGGACCAGCCCCAGCATTTT. It translates to CASGDQPQHF. The whole variable domain, filled in from reference TRBV7-9 and TRBJ1-5, reads DTGVSQNPRHKITKRGQNVTFRCDPISEHNRLYWYRQTLGQGPEFLTYFQNEAQLEKSRLLSDRFSAERPKGSFSTLEIQRTEQGDSAMYLCASGDQPQHFGDGTRLSIL.

This clonotype came up many times. The chain employs TRBV10-3 and TRBJ1-1, with D possibly TRBD1 on 5 matching bases. The V end lost 9 bases, the J end lost 4 bases, and 18 bases lay between the germline ends. Germline assignment: CDR1 ENHRY and CDR2 SYGVKD. The CDR3 runs 14 residues. The CDR3 protein is CAIKPGAEGTEAFF. The CDR3 DNA reads as TGTGCCATAAAACCCGGGGCAGAGGGCACTGAAGCTTTCTTT.

This clonotype was detected many times. V and J are TRBV12-3 or TRBV12-4 and TRBJ2-5; tentatively, D is TRBD1 or TRBD2 (5 bases each). The CDR3 is 12 residues long. V was cut by 2 bases and J by 5 bases, with 6 bases left in between. This CDR3 is CASSLWGETQYF. CDR3 DNA sequence: TGTGCCAGCAGTTTATGGGGGGAGACCCAGTACTTC.

With respect to this clonotype: Being one base from a much bigger clone, this may be a read error. The J gene is TRBJ2-3, the V gene TRBV6-5; TRBD1 might be the D (5 bases). With 4 bases removed from V and 6 bases from J, the gap between germline ends came to 11 bases. The CDR3 has 13 residues. The germline V gene encodes CDR1 MNHEY and CDR2 SVGAGI. The CDR3 loop reads CASSFKRGDTQYF. As DNA, the CDR3 is TGTGCCAGCAGTTTCAAAAGGGGCGATACGCAGTATTTT.

This clonotype was observed at least ten times. CDR3 nucleotides: TGTGCCAGCAGTTTCGGACTAGCGGGGTACAATGAGCAGTTCTTC. Its protein is CASSFGLAGYNEQFF. The chain is built from TRBV12-3 or TRBV12-4 and TRBJ2-1; TRBD2 matches 12 bases. The CDR3 extends over 15 amino acids. The V gene end was trimmed by 3 bases and the J gene end by 4 bases; junction bases not matched to a gene: 1.

This clonotype appeared many times. The chain has TRBV20-1 and TRBJ2-1; TRBD2 agrees at 11 bases. CDR3 length equals 13 residues. Unmatched junction bases numbered 5, after V lost 8 bases and J lost 5 bases. Germline V gene data show CDR1 as DFQATT and CDR2 as SNEGSKA (reference sequence). Here the CDR3 reads CSLNSGGDNEQFF. CDR3 in DNA: TGCAGTCTAAATAGCGGGGGGGACAATGAGCAGTTCTTC.

This clonotype was found many times. As DNA, the CDR3 is TGTGCCAGCAGCTTAGGCGACGCGGTTGTATACCAAGAGACCCAGTACTTC. Protein: CASSLGDAVVYQETQYF. This sequence joins TRBV7-9 and TRBJ2-5; no firm D call. Germline loops: CDR1 SEHNR, CDR2 FQNEAQ (reference sequence). The V gene lost 1 base and the J gene lost 0 bases, with 15 bases spanning the gap. The CDR3 covers 17 residues. The entire variable domain, with the rest obtained from reference TRBV7-9 and TRBJ2-5, is as follows: DTGVSQNPRHKITKRGQNVTFRCDPISEHNRLYWYRQTLGQGPEFLTYFQNEAQLEKSRLLSDRFSAERPKGSFSTLEIQRTEQGDSAMYLCASSLGDAVVYQETQYFGPGTRLLVL.

Many counts were recorded for this clonotype. The chain is built from TRBV20-1 and TRBJ2-5, with D maybe TRBD2 (5 bases). CDR1 DFQATT and CDR2 SNEGSKA come from the germline V gene (reference sequence). The CDR3 has 15 residues. The V end lost 2 bases, the J end lost 1 base, and 14 bases lay between the germline ends. The DNA of the CDR3 is TGCAGTGCTAGATCGCTGGCGCGGGTCCAAGAGACCCAGTACTTC. It encodes CSARSLARVQETQYF.

Points on this clonotype: A much more abundant neighbour one base away suggests this may be a read error. The CDR3 carries no conserved terminal phenylalanine or tryptophan, so it likely arises from a read error. The rearrangement uses TRBV10-3 and TRBJ2-4, with TRBD1 identical over 7 bases. The CDR3 loop spans 14 amino acids. Unmatched junction bases numbered 2, after V lost 4 bases and J lost 2 bases. Per germline, CDR1 ENHRY and CDR2 SYGVKD. For the CDR3, the DNA is TGTGCCATCAGTGCGACAGGGACCAAAAACATTCAGTACATC. This codes for CAISATGTKNIQYI.

This clonotype was counted many times. The chain uses TRBV5-1 and TRBJ1-1; D possibly corresponds to TRBD1 (5 bases). Germline V gene sequence: CDR1 SGHRS, CDR2 YFSETQ. Trimming pared 4 bases from V and 6 bases from J, leaving 22 bases between. The CDR3 totals 16 residues. The CDR3 loop is CASSPGAGGFGPEAFF. DNA of the CDR3: TGCGCCAGCAGCCCCGGGGCCGGGGGGTTTGGGCCTGAAGCTTTCTTT. Looking up the rest from reference TRBV5-1 and TRBJ1-1 gives the full variable domain: KAGVTQTPRYLIKTRGQQVTLSCSPISGHRSVSWYQQTPGQGLQFLFEYFSETQRNKGNFPGRFSGRQFSNSRSEMNVSTLELGDSALYLCASSPGAGGFGPEAFFGQGTRLTVV.

The J gene is TRBJ2-4, the V gene TRBV20-1; 10 bases are shared with TRBD1. CDR1 and CDR2 from the germline V gene are DFQATT and SNEGSKA (reference sequence). CDR3 length: 14 residues. The trim removed 6 bases at V and 10 bases at J, leaving 12 bases unmatched. The CDR3 reads CSAPLGQGRRIQYF. The CDR3 DNA reads as TGCAGTGCCCCCCTGGGACAGGGGCGACGGATTCAGTACTTC.

Ten or more counts support this clonotype. This sequence joins TRBV7-8 and TRBJ1-4, with TRBD1 matching 7 bases. The length of the CDR3 is 14 residues. Germline CDR1 is SGHVS and CDR2 is FQNEAQ. Trimming cost V 1 base and J 8 bases; bases outside gene matches: 4. CDR3 coding DNA: TGTGCCAGCAGCTTAGGGACAGGCTACGAAAAACTGTTTTTT. Translating it yields CASSLGTGYEKLFF.

This clonotype was found a few times. The J gene is TRBJ2-2, the V gene TRBV7-8; tentatively, D is TRBD2 (5 bases). The germline V and J ends were trimmed by 3 bases and 7 bases, with 15 bases remaining between them. Per germline, CDR1 SGHVS and CDR2 FQNEAQ. The CDR3 has 15 amino acids. DNA for the CDR3: TGTGCCAGCAGCTTCATGCCAAGGGCGGGCGGGGAGCTGTTTTTT. It encodes CASSFMPRAGGELFF.

This clonotype was seen many times. V and J are TRBV7-2 and TRBJ1-2; TRBD1 agrees at 11 bases. With 0 bases clipped from V and 3 bases from J, the junction kept 6 bases outside the gene matches. The CDR3 sequence is 17 residues long. CDR1 and CDR2 (germline): SGHTA, FQGNSA. The chain's CDR3 is CASSLAFSGQGDYGYTF. The DNA of the CDR3 is TGTGCCAGCAGCTTAGCGTTCTCGGGACAGGGGGACTATGGCTACACCTTC.

This clonotype was seen ten or more times. This chain joins TRBV9 and TRBJ2-7; either TRBD1 or TRBD2 may supply D (5 bases each). The CDR3 has 13 residues. The germline gives CDR1 SGDLS, CDR2 YYNGEE. V dropped 0 bases and J dropped 3 bases, with 7 bases sitting between them. The CDR3 nucleotides are TGTGCCAGCAGCGTAGATGGGGGCTACGAGCAGTACTTC. Its translation: CASSVDGGYEQYF.

This clonotype was recorded a few times. The DNA for the CDR3 is TGTGCCACCAGACAGGGGGCGTCCACAGATACGCAGTATTTT. Translated: CATRQGASTDTQYF. This sequence joins TRBV10-3 and TRBJ2-3, with 10 bases identical to TRBD1. The ends lost 10 bases at V and 2 bases at J; junction bases unmatched: 6. CDR3 length: 14 residues. Per germline, CDR1 ENHRY and CDR2 SYGVKD.

Concerning this clonotype itself: This may be a read error: a much more frequent sequence differs by one nucleotide. The chain uses TRBV7-3 and TRBJ1-1; no clear D gene. The CDR3 runs to 13 residues. V lost 3 bases to trimming and J lost 4 bases, with 9 bases between them. CDR1 and CDR2 (germline): SGHTA, FQGTGA. The CDR3 DNA is TGTGCCAGCAGCTTTGAAGGACTCACTGAAGCTTTCTTT. Translated, it gives CASSFEGLTEAFF.